The next 7 T cell receptor beta chains were all read from a single sample in a study of cytomegalovirus exposure and HLA in healthy donors. Some clones are missing from TCRdb's copy, which holds only in-frame ones; the method was immunoSEQ multiplex PCR. The sample lists roughly 150,000 clones, around nine tenths seen once, with about 9.4% in the top ten. The specimen was PBMCs. The origin of the receptors is a woman between 18 and 29 years old in good health and CMV-seropositive.

The chain employs TRBV7-8 and TRBJ2-4; possible D gene TRBD1, 6 bases. This CDR3 is 17 amino acids long. The germline V gene has CDR1 SGHVS and CDR2 FQNEAQ. The ends were cut back, 4 bases at V and 0 bases at J, with 16 bases in the middle. For the CDR3, the DNA is TGTGCCAGCAGCTCCCCCGTCGGACAGCTAGCCAAAAACATTCAGTACTTC. It yields the protein CASSSPVGQLAKNIQYF.

The V and J genes are TRBV5-1 and TRBJ2-7, with 12 nucleotides matching TRBD1. The CDR3 runs to 18 residues. V was pared by 4 bases and J by 3 bases, with 14 bases of the junction left unmatched. Germline CDR1 is SGHRS and CDR2 is YFSETQ. CDR3 bases: TGCGCCAGCAGCACCGGGACAGGGGGCGCTAAGGTCGTCTACGAGCAGTACTTC. It encodes CASSTGTGGAKVVYEQYF.

The chain carries TRBV19 and TRBJ2-3; 11 bases match TRBD1. Trimming cost V 5 bases and J 4 bases; bases outside gene matches: 5. CDR1 is LNHDA and CDR2 is SQIVND in the germline V gene (reference sequence). This CDR3 region has 15 residues. The DNA of the CDR3 is TGTGCCAGTAGTTTCCGGGACAGGGGGGCAGATACGCAGTATTTT. It encodes CASSFRDRGADTQYF.

The chain has TRBV5-6 and TRBJ2-7, with 9 bases matching TRBD1. Germline-derived CDR1 and CDR2 are SGHDT and YYEEEE. Germline trimming cut 3 bases from V and 6 bases from J; bases unmatched to any gene: 10. This CDR3 has 15 amino acids. Here the CDR3 DNA reads TGTGCCAGCAGCTCCCCGGGACAGGGTACCGTCGAGCAGTACTTC. The encoded protein is CASSSPGQGTVEQYF.

The chain employs TRBV9 and TRBJ1-2; D is unclear. This CDR3 is 14 amino acids long. Trimming removed 0 bases at V and 4 bases at J, with 10 bases between. CDR1 and CDR2 from the germline V gene are SGDLS and YYNGEE. The DNA of the CDR3 is TGTGCCAGCAGCGTAGGGCAGGCATTCTATGGCTACACCTTC. Protein: CASSVGQAFYGYTF.

The chain uses TRBV6-4 and TRBJ1-2; perhaps TRBD1 as D (6 bases). This CDR3 region has 15 residues. The V gene lost 4 bases and the J gene lost 6 bases, with 18 bases spanning the gap. Germline CDR1 is MRHNA and CDR2 is SNTAGT. CDR3 sequence: CASSGGGTGIHGYTF. The CDR3 DNA reads as TGTGCCAGCAGTGGGGGTGGAACAGGGATACATGGCTACACCTTC.

This chain connects TRBV2 to TRBJ1-5; D call uncertain. The CDR3 is 13 residues long. The V end lost 4 bases, the J end lost 5 bases, and 9 bases lay between the germline ends. Germline-derived CDR1 and CDR2 are SNHLY and FYNNEI. DNA for the CDR3: TGTGCCAGCAGTGCTCACAGACATCAGCCCCAGCATTTT. This translates into CASSAHRHQPQHF.